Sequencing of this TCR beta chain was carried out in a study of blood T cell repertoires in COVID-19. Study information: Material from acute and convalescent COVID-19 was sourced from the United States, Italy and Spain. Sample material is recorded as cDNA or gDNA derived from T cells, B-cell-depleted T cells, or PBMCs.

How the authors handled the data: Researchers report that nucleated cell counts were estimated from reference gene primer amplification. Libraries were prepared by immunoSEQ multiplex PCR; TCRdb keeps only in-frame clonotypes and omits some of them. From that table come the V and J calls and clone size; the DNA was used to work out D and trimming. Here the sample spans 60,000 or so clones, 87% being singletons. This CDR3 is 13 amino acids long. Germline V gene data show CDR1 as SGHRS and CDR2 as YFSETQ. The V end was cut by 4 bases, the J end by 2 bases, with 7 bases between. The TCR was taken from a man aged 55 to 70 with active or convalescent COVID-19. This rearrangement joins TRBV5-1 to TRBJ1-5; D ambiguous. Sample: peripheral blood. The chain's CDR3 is CASSLSGNQPQHF. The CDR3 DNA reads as TGCGCCAGCAGCCTGTCGGGCAATCAGCCCCAGCATTTT.